This T cell receptor beta chain is from a study of T-cell reconstitution after alpha-beta-depleted transplantation in children. Study observations and caveats: In some patients, recipient T cells and intrathymic progenitors surviving conditioning explained high day-60 diversity.

At least ten counts were recorded for this clonotype. The antigen remains undetermined. Preparation of the TCRbeta library involved a method that used unique molecular identifiers. MiXCR, run by TCRdb on the PCR reads, gives a single entry per CDR3 protein. The table has approximately 170,000 distinct CDR3 sequences, approximately 10% seen once; the top ten hold less than 15%. The CDR3 runs to 17 residues. Per the germline V gene, CDR1 is MGHRA and CDR2 is YSYEKL. V lost 4 bases, J lost 4 bases, and 10 bases stayed unmatched. The receptor was derived from a boy younger than 10 with acute myeloid leukemia, due to receive a stem cell transplant. Here the sequenced sample was PBMCs, taken before TCRalphabeta/CD19-depleted stem cell transplant. The chain links TRBV4-1 to TRBJ2-4; 10 bases map to TRBD1. In nucleotides, the CDR3 is TGCGCCAGCAGCCTAGCCCCGGGGACAGGGGAGAAAAACATTCAGTACTTC. It is translated as CASSLAPGTGEKNIQYF.